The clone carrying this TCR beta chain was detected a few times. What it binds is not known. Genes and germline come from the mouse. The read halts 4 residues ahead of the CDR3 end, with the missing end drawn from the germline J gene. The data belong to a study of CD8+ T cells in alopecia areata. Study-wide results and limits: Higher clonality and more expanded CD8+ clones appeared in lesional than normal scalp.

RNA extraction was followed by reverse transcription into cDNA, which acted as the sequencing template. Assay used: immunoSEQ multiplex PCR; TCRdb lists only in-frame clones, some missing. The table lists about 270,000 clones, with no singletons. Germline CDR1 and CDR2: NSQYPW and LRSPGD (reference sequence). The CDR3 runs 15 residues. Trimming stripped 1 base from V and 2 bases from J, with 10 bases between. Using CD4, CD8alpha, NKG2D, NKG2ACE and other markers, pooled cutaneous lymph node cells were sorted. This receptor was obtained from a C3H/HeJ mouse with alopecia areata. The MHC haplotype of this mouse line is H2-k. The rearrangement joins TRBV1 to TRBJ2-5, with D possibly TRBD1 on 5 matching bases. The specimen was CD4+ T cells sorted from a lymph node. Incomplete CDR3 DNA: TGCACCTGCAGTGCAGCCCAGGGCGGCCAAGAC. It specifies CTCSAAQGGQD. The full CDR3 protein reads CTCSAAQGGQDTQYF. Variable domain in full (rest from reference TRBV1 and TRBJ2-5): VTLLEQNPRWRLVPRGQAVNLRCILKNSQYPWMSWYQQDLQKQLQWLFTLRSPGDKEVKSLPGADYLATRVTDTELRLQVANMSQGRTLYCTCSAAQGGQDTQYFGPGTRLLVL.